This entry concerns a single T cell receptor (beta chain). The data stem from a study of cytomegalovirus exposure and HLA in healthy donors. Looking at the study overall: Approximately 190 million T cells yielded around 100 million unique TCR beta sequences, as an earlier analysis found.

Nominally healthy donors were sampled, though unrecorded immune exposures were likely. The J segment lost 3 bases and the V segment lost 4 bases, leaving 8 bases of the junction unmatched. Germline loops: CDR1 SGHRS, CDR2 YFSETQ. This CDR3 is 15 amino acids long. This PCR relied on a set of 60 Vbeta primers and 13 Jbeta primers. Produced via immunoSEQ multiplex PCR; TCRdb's table is partial and in-frame only. The sample records under 150,000 clones, roughly three quarters being singletons. This receptor was taken from a woman aged 40 to 49 in good health and CMV-seronegative. The genes are TRBV5-1 and TRBJ1-2; TRBD1 aligns across 8 bases. Sequencing was carried out using PBMCs. The CDR3 DNA sequence: TGCGCCAGCAGCCCGCGGACAGGGTCTTACTATGGCTACACCTTC. Residues: CASSPRTGSYYGYTF.